The T cell receptor (beta chain) under discussion was sequenced for a study of T cell repertoires in cytomegalovirus infection. Study overall: HLA-B-restricted CMV epitopes that are well studied, plus recently identified HLA-C-restricted ones, were used by the study. The public TCR beta signatures pointed to both CMV infection and matching HLA type. Study-wide results and caveats: Dominating the ex vivo response were HLA-C-restricted CMV-specific TCR beta clonotypes. Public TCR beta family frequency separated CMV-and-HLA carriers, including in an independent cohort.

TCRdb independently ran MiXCR on the reads; one entry per CDR3 protein. The table has around 300,000 distinct CDR3 sequences, approximately 25% seen once. Regarding this clonotype: Its antigen is as yet unknown.

The trim removed 5 bases at V and 10 bases at J, leaving 6 bases unmatched. There are 12 residues in the CDR3. Germline CDR1 is LNHDA and CDR2 is SQIVND (reference sequence). The receptor was derived from a human donor in good health (CMV status not recorded). Some clones in this sample may be carry-over from other donors' samples. V is TRBV19 and J is TRBJ2-3; 7 nucleotides match TRBD2. The specimen was cultured PBMCs, collected from culture after CMV antigen stimulation. The CDR3 spells CASSRDYQAQYF. DNA of the CDR3: TGTGCCAGTAGTCGGGACTACCAAGCGCAGTATTTT.